This paragraph covers one T cell receptor (beta chain) sequence. The antigen is unknown. Each patient's relapse followed autologous stem cell transplantation, and brentuximab vedotin exposure varied. The table came from immunoSEQ multiplex PCR; TCRdb's copy has only in-frame clones and leaves some out. The repertoire includes over 25,000 clones, around 86% of them detected once, and approximately 2.7% sits in the top ten. These data are taken from a study of PD-1 blockade in classical Hodgkin lymphoma. Study conclusions and caveats: Patients starting nivolumab less than 1 year after ASCT had lower diversity and were excluded from later analyses. Before treatment, TCR diversity in newly diagnosed patients was reportedly lower than in healthy donors. Baseline diversity resembling that of newly diagnosed patients was seen in complete responders.

This CDR3 contains 15 residues. V gave up 6 bases and J gave up 4 bases, with 18 bases separating them. Germline lookup yields CDR1 MNHEY and CDR2 SVGAGI. The rearrangement uses TRBV6-5 and TRBJ1-2; perhaps TRBD1 as D (5 bases). The TCR sequence derives from a human donor with classical Hodgkin lymphoma. Specimen: peripheral blood mononuclear cells (PBMCs), collected at baseline. CDR3 sequence reads: CASRESSDSGYGYTF. CDR3 DNA: TGTGCCAGCAGGGAATCTTCAGACAGTGGCTATGGCTACACCTTC.